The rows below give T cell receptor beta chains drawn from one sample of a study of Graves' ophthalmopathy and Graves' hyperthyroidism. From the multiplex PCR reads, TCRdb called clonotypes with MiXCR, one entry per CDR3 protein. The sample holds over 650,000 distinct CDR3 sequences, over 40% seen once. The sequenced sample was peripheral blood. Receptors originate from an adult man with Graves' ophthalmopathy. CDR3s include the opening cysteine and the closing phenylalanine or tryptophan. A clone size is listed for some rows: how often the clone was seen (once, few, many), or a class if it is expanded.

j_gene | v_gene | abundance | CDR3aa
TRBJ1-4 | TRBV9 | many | CASSLRGRGEKLFF
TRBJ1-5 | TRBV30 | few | CAWRASSERQPQHF
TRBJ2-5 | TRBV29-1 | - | CSVEDQGETQYF
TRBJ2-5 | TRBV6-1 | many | CASSEPPRGGTQYF
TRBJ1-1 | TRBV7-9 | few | CASSLAGGLSDTEAFF
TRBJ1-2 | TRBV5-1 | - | CASSEQQGNYGYTF
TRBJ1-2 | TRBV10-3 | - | CAWSVRGRQDGYTF
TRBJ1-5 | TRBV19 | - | CASSITGGHQHF
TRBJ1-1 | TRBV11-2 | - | CASSSETGGNTEAFF
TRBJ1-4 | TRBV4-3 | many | CASSLRSSTNEKLFF
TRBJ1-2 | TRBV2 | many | CASSLVGYTF
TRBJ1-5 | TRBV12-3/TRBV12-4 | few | CASSLGGTGGNQPQHF
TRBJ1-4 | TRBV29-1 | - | CSVAATGVDEKLFF
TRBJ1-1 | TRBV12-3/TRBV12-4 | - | CASSLSRGRVDTEAFF
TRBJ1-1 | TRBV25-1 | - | CASSPTGIDTEAFF
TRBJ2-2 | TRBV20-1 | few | CSAPRDGATNTGELFF